This T cell receptor (beta chain) was documented in a study of blood T cell repertoires in COVID-19. Across the whole study: Acute and convalescent COVID-19 specimens originated in the United States, Italy and Spain. T cells, B-cell-depleted T cells, or PBMCs provided the cDNA or gDNA that served as material.

How the authors handled the data: It was from reference gene primer amplification that nucleated cell counts were estimated. The table came from immunoSEQ multiplex PCR; TCRdb's copy has only in-frame clones and leaves some out. V, J and clone size derive from that table, while D and trimming were established from the DNA sequence. Counted here are 15,000 to 19,000 clones, 86% occurring once; the ten biggest clones make up 40% to 60%. The V and J ends lost 3 bases and 6 bases, in that order; junction bases with no gene match: 6. The V gene's germline CDR1 is LNHDA and CDR2 SQIVND (reference sequence). The CDR3 consists of 15 residues.

Input material: peripheral blood. The chain links TRBV19 to TRBJ2-1; 9 bases align to TRBD1. The source is a man aged 55 to 69 with acute or convalescent COVID-19. In DNA form, the CDR3 reads TGTGCCAGTAGTATTTTGGGACAGGGAGGCAATGAGCAGTTCTTC. It translates to CASSILGQGGNEQFF. Full variable domain (rest looked up from reference TRBV19 and TRBJ2-1): DGGITQSPKYLFRKEGQNVTLSCEQNLNHDAMYWYRQDPGQGLRLIYYSQIVNDFQKGDIAEGYSVSREKKESFPLTVTSAQKNPTAFYLCASSILGQGGNEQFFGPGTRLTVL.